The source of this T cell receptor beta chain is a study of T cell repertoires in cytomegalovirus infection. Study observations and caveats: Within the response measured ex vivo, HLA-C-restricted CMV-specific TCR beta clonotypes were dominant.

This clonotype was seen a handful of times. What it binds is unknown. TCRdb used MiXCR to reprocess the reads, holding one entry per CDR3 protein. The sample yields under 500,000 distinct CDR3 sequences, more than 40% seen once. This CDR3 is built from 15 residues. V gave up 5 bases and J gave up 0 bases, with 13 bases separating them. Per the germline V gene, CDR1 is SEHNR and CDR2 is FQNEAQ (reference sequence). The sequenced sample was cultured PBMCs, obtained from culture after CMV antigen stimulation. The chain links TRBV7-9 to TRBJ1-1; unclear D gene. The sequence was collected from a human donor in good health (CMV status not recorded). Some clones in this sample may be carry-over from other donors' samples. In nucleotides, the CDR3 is TGTGCCAGCAGCCTGAACATGGGGATGAACACTGAAGCTTTCTTT. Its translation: CASSLNMGMNTEAFF.